Presented here are 32 T cell receptor beta chains from one specimen sequenced in a study of cytomegalovirus exposure and HLA in healthy donors. Profiled with immunoSEQ multiplex PCR; TCRdb holds only in-frame clones, not every one. The sample yields 55,000 to 85,000 clones, approximately 94% seen once. Sequencing input: PBMCs. These receptors originate from a woman under 30 in good health and CMV-seronegative.

V is TRBV6-4 and J is TRBJ2-1; 10 bases are a match to TRBD2. CDR3 length: 15 residues. Germline lookup yields CDR1 MRHNA and CDR2 SNTAGT. After removal of 6 bases from V and 4 bases from J, the junction contained 6 bases not matched to a gene. CDR3 loop: CASRAGTSDYNEQFF. CDR3 sequence (DNA): TGTGCCAGCAGAGCCGGGACTAGCGATTACAATGAGCAGTTCTTC.

Only a few counts were recorded for this clone. The V call is TRBV29-1, the J call TRBJ2-7; 8 bases match TRBD1. V trimming: 7 bases; J trimming: 4 bases; junction bases outside the gene matches: 3. The CDR3 spans 11 residues. Germline V lookup: CDR1 SQVTM, CDR2 ANQGSEA. This chain's CDR3 is CSARQGYEQYF. The DNA of the CDR3 is TGCAGCGCCCGACAGGGGTACGAGCAGTACTTC.

The V gene is TRBV7-3, the J gene TRBJ2-3, with a tentative D call TRBD1 (6 bases). V lost 1 base to trimming and J lost 3 bases, with 17 bases between them. The CDR3 has 17 amino acids. The germline gives CDR1 SGHTA, CDR2 FQGTGA. CDR3 region: CASSLSGQGLSTDTQYF. CDR3 in DNA: TGTGCCAGCAGCTTAAGTGGGCAGGGGTTGTCAACAGATACGCAGTATTTT.

In nucleotides, the CDR3 is TGTGCCAGCAGCCCAACTAGCGTTAACATTCAGTACTTC. Amino acids: CASSPTSVNIQYF. V usage is TRBV28 and J usage is TRBJ2-4, with 7 bases aligning to TRBD2. V shed 6 bases, J shed 7 bases, and the junction held 6 bases outside the gene matches. The germline CDR1 and CDR2 sequences are MDHEN and SYDVKM. CDR3 size: 13 residues.

V usage is TRBV7-3 and J usage is TRBJ2-5, with 10 bases that match TRBD2. The CDR3 is 15 amino acids. Losses at the gene ends were 5 bases for V and 5 bases for J; bases not matched to a gene: 8. In germline, CDR1 is SGHTA, CDR2 FQGTGA. The CDR3 here is CASSPAGGPSETQYF. In DNA, the CDR3 is TGTGCCAGCAGCCCAGCGGGGGGGCCTAGTGAGACCCAGTACTTC.

The chain combines TRBV27 with TRBJ2-3; 7 nucleotides match TRBD1. The CDR3 spans 16 residues. V shed 5 bases and J 2 bases; nucleotides not matched to a gene: 10. CDR1 is MNHEY and CDR2 is SMNVEV in the germline V gene (reference sequence). CDR3 nucleotides: TGTGCCAGCAGTCAGCTTTCGGGACAGCTCACAGATACGCAGTATTTT. Encoded protein: CASSQLSGQLTDTQYF.

The CDR3 reads CASSLSGDRAEKLFF. The DNA for the CDR3 is TGTGCCAGCAGTTTATCTGGGGACAGGGCTGAAAAACTGTTTTTT. J is TRBJ1-4 and V is TRBV28; 9 bases line up with TRBD1. CDR1 is MDHEN, CDR2 SYDVKM, per germline. The CDR3 length is 15 residues. V shed 1 base and J 7 bases; nucleotides not matched to a gene: 4.

The rearrangement links TRBV2 to TRBJ2-4; 7 bases line up with TRBD1. The V segment lost 6 bases and the J segment 2 bases; nucleotides outside the gene matches: 4. CDR3 length: 14 amino acids. Germline CDR1 is SNHLY and CDR2 is FYNNEI. The CDR3 spells CASSRTGSKNIQYF. The CDR3 DNA reads as TGTGCCAGCAGCAGGACAGGTTCCAAAAACATTCAGTACTTC. Supplemented by reference TRBV2 and TRBJ2-4, the full variable domain reads EPEVTQTPSHQVTQMGQEVILRCVPISNHLYFYWYRQILGQKVEFLVSFYNNEISEKSEIFDDQFSVERPDGSNFTLKIRSTKLEDSAMYFCASSRTGSKNIQYFGAGTRLSVL.

The V and J genes are TRBV19 and TRBJ1-1; TRBD1 might be the D (5 bases). Trimming cost V 3 bases and J 4 bases, with 12 bases left between them. There are 14 residues in the CDR3. The germline gives CDR1 LNHDA, CDR2 SQIVND (reference sequence). The CDR3 spells CASSIDSSLTEAFF. The CDR3 DNA sequence: TGTGCCAGTAGTATCGACAGTTCACTCACTGAAGCTTTCTTT.

CDR3 loop: CASSTLAGGAYEQYF. The CDR3 region has the DNA TGTGCCAGTAGTACATTAGCGGGAGGGGCCTACGAGCAGTACTTC. The J gene is TRBJ2-7, the V gene TRBV19, with 11 nucleotides matching TRBD2. Looked up from germline, CDR1 is LNHDA and CDR2 is SQIVND (reference sequence). V lost 4 bases to trimming and J lost 2 bases; unmatched junction nucleotides: 4. The CDR3 runs 15 residues.

The rearrangement joins TRBV7-9 to TRBJ2-3; D might be TRBD2 (5 bases). Between the trimmed V and J ends, which lost 1 base and 4 bases, there was a span of 12 bases. Per the germline V gene, CDR1 is SEHNR and CDR2 is FQNEAQ (reference sequence). This CDR3 is 15 amino acids long. CDR3 bases: TGTGCCAGCAGCTTAGGGACTCAACCCCCAGATACGCAGTATTTT. Amino acid sequence: CASSLGTQPPDTQYF.

The chain carries TRBV28 and TRBJ2-1; 9 bases line up with TRBD2. V trimming: 1 base; J trimming: 0 bases; junction bases outside the gene matches: 10. The germline CDR1 and CDR2 sequences are MDHEN and SYDVKM. The length of the CDR3 is 19 residues. CDR3 coding DNA: TGTGCCAGCAGTTTATCTGGTGGGGGTAGCGGGAGCTCCTACAATGAGCAGTTCTTC. Protein product: CASSLSGGGSGSSYNEQFF.

V usage is TRBV7-2 and J usage is TRBJ2-2, with 11 bases matching TRBD1. This CDR3 spans 16 amino acids. Per the germline V gene, CDR1 is SGHTA and CDR2 is FQGNSA. Trimming took 5 bases from V and 5 from J; bases not matched to a gene: 7. DNA for the CDR3: TGTGCCAGCAGCCCCATGGACAGGGGGCTTACCGGGGAGCTGTTTTTT. Residues: CASSPMDRGLTGELFF.

This clone was picked up one time. The J gene is TRBJ2-1, the V gene TRBV9; tentatively, D is TRBD2 (5 bases). V was shortened by 4 bases and J by 5 bases, with 22 bases between the two germline ends. The CDR3 has 17 residues. Germline loops: CDR1 SGDLS, CDR2 YYNGEE. CDR3 nucleotide sequence: TGTGCCAGCAGCATAAATACGGGATTATCTCGAGACAATGAGCAGTTCTTC. Translated: CASSINTGLSRDNEQFF.

The chain combines TRBV4-2 with TRBJ2-5, with 7 bases lining up with TRBD2. The V segment lost 3 bases and the J segment 1 base; nucleotides outside the gene matches: 8. Germline V gene lookup returns CDR1 LGHNA and CDR2 YNFKEQ. The CDR3 runs to 16 residues. The DNA of the CDR3 is TGTGCCAGCAGCCAGCACGGGGTAGCGGGCCAAGAGACCCAGTACTTC. Translated, it gives CASSQHGVAGQETQYF.

The chain employs TRBV18 and TRBJ2-1, with a tentative D call TRBD2 (7 bases). CDR1 and CDR2 (germline): KGHSH, LQKENI. Trimming stripped 3 bases from V and 3 bases from J, with 12 bases between. The CDR3 extends over 15 amino acids. Here the CDR3 DNA reads TGTGCCAGCTCACCTGGGGGGGCCGGCTACAATGAGCAGTTCTTC. Protein sequence: CASSPGGAGYNEQFF.

The rearrangement links TRBV2 to TRBJ2-5; TRBD2 agrees at 9 bases. The V gene's germline CDR1 is SNHLY and CDR2 FYNNEI. V shed 5 bases and J 1 base; nucleotides not matched to a gene: 5. The CDR3 consists of 15 residues. Here the CDR3 reads CASSPPSGAQETQYF. As DNA, the CDR3 is TGTGCCAGCAGTCCTCCTAGCGGGGCCCAAGAGACCCAGTACTTC.

The rearrangement uses TRBV6-4 and TRBJ1-5, with 11 bases that match TRBD1. The V and J ends lost 3 bases and 6 bases, in that order; junction bases with no gene match: 1. Germline V lookup: CDR1 MRHNA, CDR2 SNTAGT. The CDR3 extends over 14 amino acids. This CDR3 is CASSEGTGGQPQHF. The CDR3, as DNA: TGTGCCAGCAGTGAAGGGACAGGGGGTCAGCCCCAGCATTTT.

CDR3 DNA: TGTGCCAGCAGTACTAAGACTAGCGGGAGCTACGAGCAGTACTTC. Translating gives CASSTKTSGSYEQYF. The rearrangement joins TRBV6-6 to TRBJ2-7; 12 bases align to TRBD2. The CDR3 runs to 15 residues. Trimming cost V 5 bases and J 3 bases; bases outside gene matches: 5. Germline V gene data show CDR1 as MNHNY and CDR2 as SVGAGI (reference sequence).

The V call is TRBV6-1, the J call TRBJ2-2; D uncertain. The CDR3 covers 15 residues. Germline V CDR1 and CDR2: MNHNS, SASEGT. Trimming left V 5 bases short and J 5 bases short, with 15 bases between. CDR3 DNA: TGTGCCAGCAGTAGGCTCGAGGAGAGAACCGGGGAGCTGTTTTTT. Protein product: CASSRLEERTGELFF.

The CDR3 loop reads CASSLQDTDTQYF. The CDR3 DNA reads as TGTGCCAGCAGCTTACAGGACACAGATACGCAGTATTTT. V is TRBV5-4 and J is TRBJ2-3, with D possibly being TRBD1 (5 bases). The CDR3 runs 13 residues. From germline, CDR1 is SGHNT and CDR2 YYREEE (reference sequence). V was trimmed by 2 bases and J by 2 bases, leaving 6 bases between them.

This clone occurred once. The J gene is TRBJ2-7, the V gene TRBV19, with D perhaps TRBD2 (6 bases). The V and J ends lost 3 bases and 3 bases respectively, with 15 bases between them. In germline, CDR1 is LNHDA, CDR2 SQIVND (reference sequence). The CDR3 spans 15 residues. CDR3 protein: CASSIYGGAIYEQYF. DNA of the CDR3: TGTGCCAGTAGTATTTACGGAGGGGCTATCTACGAGCAGTACTTC.

The V call is TRBV28, the J call TRBJ1-2; tentatively, D is TRBD1 (5 bases). The CDR3 length is 13 residues. Germline V lookup: CDR1 MDHEN, CDR2 SYDVKM. The V end lost 3 bases, the J end lost 4 bases, and 9 bases lay between the germline ends. The DNA for the CDR3 is TGTGCCAGCAGTTTTAAAGGGGTCTATGGCTACACCTTC. Its translation is CASSFKGVYGYTF.

J is TRBJ2-1 and V is TRBV2; 10 bases map to TRBD2. Germline loops: CDR1 SNHLY, CDR2 FYNNEI. This CDR3 contains 13 residues. Trimming at V came to 8 bases and at J to 4 bases, leaving 2 bases not matched to a gene. The CDR3 DNA reads as TGTGCCAGCGGACTAGCGGAGTACAATGAGCAGTTCTTC. Translated, it gives CASGLAEYNEQFF.

This clone was recorded once. The J gene is TRBJ2-5, the V gene TRBV11-1; tentative D call: TRBD1 (6 bases). This CDR3 has 17 amino acids. The V end lost 6 bases, the J end lost 3 bases, and 23 bases lay between the germline ends. Per germline, CDR1 SGHAT and CDR2 FQDESV (reference sequence). The CDR3 nucleotides are TGTGCCAGCAGACGGTCAGGGTTCAGGGACACCGAAGAGACCCAGTACTTC. Its protein product is CASRRSGFRDTEETQYF.

In this sample, this clone turned up once. This sequence joins TRBV4-1 and TRBJ1-4; a weak D match, TRBD1 (5 bases). Trimming stripped 3 bases from V and 4 bases from J, with 12 bases between. The V gene's germline CDR1 is MGHRA and CDR2 YSYEKL. CDR3 length: 15 residues. CDR3 region: CASSQEGAVNEKLFF. CDR3 sequence (DNA): TGCGCCAGCAGCCAGGAAGGGGCGGTTAATGAAAAACTGTTTTTT.

The V gene is TRBV27, the J gene TRBJ2-1; 8 bases map to TRBD2. The J segment lost 6 bases and the V segment lost 4 bases, leaving 2 bases of the junction unmatched. CDR1 MNHEY and CDR2 SMNVEV come from the germline V gene (reference sequence). CDR3 size: 13 residues. This CDR3 reads CASSSGTSNEQFF. CDR3 DNA sequence: TGTGCCAGCAGTTCGGGGACTAGCAATGAGCAGTTCTTC.

This chain connects TRBV6-5 to TRBJ1-3; D gene uncertain. Looked up from germline, CDR1 is MNHEY and CDR2 is SVGAGI. The CDR3 covers 14 residues. The V end lost 2 bases, the J end lost 0 bases, and 5 bases lay between the germline ends. The CDR3 is CASSYGGSGNTIYF. In DNA, the CDR3 is TGTGCCAGCAGTTACGGAGGCTCTGGAAACACCATATATTTT.

This chain links TRBV29-1 with TRBJ1-3; 7 bases agree with TRBD1. J lost 2 bases, V lost 5 bases, and 6 bases had no gene match. The germline V gene has CDR1 SQVTM and CDR2 ANQGSEA. The CDR3 loop spans 14 amino acids. As DNA, the CDR3 is TGCAGCGTTCGGACAGGACTCACTGGAAACACCATATATTTT. Translated, it gives CSVRTGLTGNTIYF.

The chain couples TRBV6-1 to TRBJ2-5, with 13 bases lining up with TRBD2. The germline CDR1 and CDR2 sequences are MNHNS and SASEGT. J gave up 1 base and V 6 bases, and 2 bases lay outside the gene matches. The CDR3 spans 15 residues. CDR3 region: CASRLAGGFQETQYF. CDR3 DNA: TGTGCCAGCAGACTAGCGGGAGGGTTCCAAGAGACCCAGTACTTC.

The chain couples TRBV7-9 to TRBJ2-7; tentatively, D is TRBD1 (6 bases). CDR3 length equals 14 residues. Trimming stripped 3 bases from V and 2 bases from J, with 11 bases between. CDR1 and CDR2 (germline): SEHNR, FQNEAQ (reference sequence). The CDR3 region is CASSLPGHPYEQYF. CDR3 DNA: TGTGCCAGCAGCTTGCCGGGACACCCCTACGAGCAGTACTTC.

The chain links TRBV4-1 to TRBJ2-5, with D possibly being TRBD2 (6 bases). V was trimmed by 0 bases and J by 9 bases, leaving 8 bases between them. The germline gives CDR1 MGHRA, CDR2 YSYEKL. The CDR3 is 12 amino acids. DNA for the CDR3: TGCGCCAGCAGCCAAGAGGGGGAGGCCCAGTACTTC. Its translation: CASSQEGEAQYF.